This T cell receptor (beta chain) was recorded in a study of blood T cell repertoires in COVID-19. Across the study: The origin of the acute and convalescent COVID-19 samples was the United States, Italy and Spain. T cells, B-cell-depleted T cells, or PBMCs provided the cDNA or gDNA that served as material.

In the original processing: How many nucleated cells were present was estimated from reference gene primer amplification. The assay was immunoSEQ multiplex PCR, and TCRdb's table has in-frame clones only and misses some. V and J calls plus clone size are reproduced from that table; the DNA served to infer D and trimming. The table lists roughly 410,000 clones, roughly 90% of them singletons. Recruited during active infection, patients (from Seattle) were subsequently followed longitudinally. CDR1 is GTSNPN, CDR2 SVGIG, per germline (reference sequence). CDR3 length: 14 residues. V was clipped by 6 bases and J by 4 bases; unmatched bases: 9.

Sequences were obtained from peripheral blood. The chain has TRBV30 and TRBJ1-3; 7 bases are a match to TRBD1. This clonotype was obtained from a woman in her thirties or forties with COVID-19, enrolled during active disease. The CDR3 protein is CACGGGQRGNTIYF. In DNA form, the CDR3 reads TGTGCCTGCGGAGGGGGACAGCGGGGAAACACCATATATTTT.